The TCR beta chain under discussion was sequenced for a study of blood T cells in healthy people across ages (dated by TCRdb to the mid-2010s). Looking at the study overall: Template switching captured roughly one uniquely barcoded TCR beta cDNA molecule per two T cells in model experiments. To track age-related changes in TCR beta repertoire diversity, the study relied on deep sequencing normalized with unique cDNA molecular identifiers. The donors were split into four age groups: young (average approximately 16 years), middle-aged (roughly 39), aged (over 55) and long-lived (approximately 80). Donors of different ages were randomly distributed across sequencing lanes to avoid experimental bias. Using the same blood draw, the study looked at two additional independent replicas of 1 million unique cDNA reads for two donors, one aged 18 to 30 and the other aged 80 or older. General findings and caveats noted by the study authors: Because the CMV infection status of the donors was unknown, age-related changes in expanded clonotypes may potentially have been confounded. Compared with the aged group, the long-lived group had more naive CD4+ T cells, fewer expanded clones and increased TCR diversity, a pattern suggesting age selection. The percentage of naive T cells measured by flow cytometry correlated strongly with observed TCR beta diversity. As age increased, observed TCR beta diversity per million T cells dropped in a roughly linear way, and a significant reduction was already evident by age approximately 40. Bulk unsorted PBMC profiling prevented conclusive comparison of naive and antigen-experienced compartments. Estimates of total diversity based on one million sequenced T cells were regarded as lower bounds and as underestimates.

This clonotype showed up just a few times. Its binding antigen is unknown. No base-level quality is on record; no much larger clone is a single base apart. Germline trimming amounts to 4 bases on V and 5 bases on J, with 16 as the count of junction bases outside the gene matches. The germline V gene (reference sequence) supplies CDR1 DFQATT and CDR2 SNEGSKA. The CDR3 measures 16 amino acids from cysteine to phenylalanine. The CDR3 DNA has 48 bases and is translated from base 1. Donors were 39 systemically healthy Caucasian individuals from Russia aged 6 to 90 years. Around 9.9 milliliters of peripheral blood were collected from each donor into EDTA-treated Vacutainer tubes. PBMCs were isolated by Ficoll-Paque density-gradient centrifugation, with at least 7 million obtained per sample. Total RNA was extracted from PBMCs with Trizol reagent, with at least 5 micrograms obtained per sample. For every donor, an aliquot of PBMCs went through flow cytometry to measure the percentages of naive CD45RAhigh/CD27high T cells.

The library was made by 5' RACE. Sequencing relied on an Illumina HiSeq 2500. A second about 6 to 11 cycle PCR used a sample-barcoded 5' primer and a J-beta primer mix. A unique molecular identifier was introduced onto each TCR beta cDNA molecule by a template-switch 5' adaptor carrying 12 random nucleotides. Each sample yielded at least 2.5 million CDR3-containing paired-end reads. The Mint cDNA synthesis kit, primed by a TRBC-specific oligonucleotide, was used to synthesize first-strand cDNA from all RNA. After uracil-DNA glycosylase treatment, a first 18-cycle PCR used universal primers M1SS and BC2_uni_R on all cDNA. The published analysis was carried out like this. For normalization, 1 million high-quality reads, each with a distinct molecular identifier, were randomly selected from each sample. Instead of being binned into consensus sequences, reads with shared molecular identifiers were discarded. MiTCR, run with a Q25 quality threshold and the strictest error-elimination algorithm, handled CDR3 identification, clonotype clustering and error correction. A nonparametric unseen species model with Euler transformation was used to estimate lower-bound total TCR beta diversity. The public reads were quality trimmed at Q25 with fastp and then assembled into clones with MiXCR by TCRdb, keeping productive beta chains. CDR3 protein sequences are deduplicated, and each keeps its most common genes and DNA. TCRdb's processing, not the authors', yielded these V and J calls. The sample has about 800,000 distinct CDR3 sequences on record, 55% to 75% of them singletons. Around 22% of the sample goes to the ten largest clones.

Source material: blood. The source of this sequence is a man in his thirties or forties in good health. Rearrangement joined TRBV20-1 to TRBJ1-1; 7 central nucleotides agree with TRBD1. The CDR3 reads CSANQQIQTGKTEAFF. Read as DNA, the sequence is TGCAGTGCTAATCAACAAATCCAGACAGGGAAGACTGAAGCTTTCTTT.